This TCR beta chain was identified during a study of blood T cell repertoires in COVID-19. V gave up 2 bases and J gave up 6 bases, with 13 bases separating them. This CDR3 has 14 amino acids. Germline CDR1 is MDHEN and CDR2 is SYDVKM. Profiled with immunoSEQ multiplex PCR; TCRdb holds only in-frame clones, not every one. The sample lists 280,000 or so clones, 85% to 90% seen once, with under 3.5% in the top ten. Source material: PBMCs or T cells enriched from blood (not recorded which). J is TRBJ1-2 and V is TRBV28; the D gene is possibly TRBD1 (5 bases). This receptor was taken from a woman between 45 and 65 years old who had been exposed to COVID-19. CDR3 protein: CASSLVQGPDGYTF. Here the CDR3 DNA reads TGTGCCAGCAGTTTAGTTCAGGGTCCCGATGGCTACACCTTC.